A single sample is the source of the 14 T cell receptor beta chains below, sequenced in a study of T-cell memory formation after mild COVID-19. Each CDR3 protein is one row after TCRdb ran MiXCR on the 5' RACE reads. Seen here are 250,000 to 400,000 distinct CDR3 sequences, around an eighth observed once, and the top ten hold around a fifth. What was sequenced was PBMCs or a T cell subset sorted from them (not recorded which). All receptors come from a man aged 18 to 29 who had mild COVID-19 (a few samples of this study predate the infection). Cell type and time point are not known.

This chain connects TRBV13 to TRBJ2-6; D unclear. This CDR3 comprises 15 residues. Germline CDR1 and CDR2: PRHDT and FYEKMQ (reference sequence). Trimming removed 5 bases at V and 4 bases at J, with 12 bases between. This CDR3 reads CASSLLEPGANVLTF. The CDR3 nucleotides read TGTGCCAGCAGCCTTTTGGAACCCGGGGCCAACGTCCTGACTTTC. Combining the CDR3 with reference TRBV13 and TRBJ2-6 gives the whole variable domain AAGVIQSPRHLIKEKRETATLKCYPIPRHDTVYWYQQGPGQDPQFLISFYEKMQSDKGSIPDRFSAQQFSDYHSELNMSSLELGDSALYFCASSLLEPGANVLTFGAGSRLTVL.

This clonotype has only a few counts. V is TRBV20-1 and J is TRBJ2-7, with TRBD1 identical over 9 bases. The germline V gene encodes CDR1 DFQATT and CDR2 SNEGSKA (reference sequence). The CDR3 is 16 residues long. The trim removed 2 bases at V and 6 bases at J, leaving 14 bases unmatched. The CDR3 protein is CSARWGTGPGRVEQYF. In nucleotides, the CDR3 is TGCAGTGCTAGATGGGGGACAGGGCCAGGACGCGTCGAGCAGTACTTC.

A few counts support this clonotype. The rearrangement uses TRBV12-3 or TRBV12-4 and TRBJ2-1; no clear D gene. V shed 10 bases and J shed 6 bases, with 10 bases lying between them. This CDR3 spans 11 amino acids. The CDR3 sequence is CATRPLNEQFF. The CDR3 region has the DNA TGTGCCACCCGACCACTCAATGAGCAGTTCTTC.

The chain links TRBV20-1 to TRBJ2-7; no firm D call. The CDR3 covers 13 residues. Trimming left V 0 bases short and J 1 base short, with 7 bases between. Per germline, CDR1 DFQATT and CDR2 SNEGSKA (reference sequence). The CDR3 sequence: CSAREVVSYEQYV. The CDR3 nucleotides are TGCAGTGCTAGAGAGGTTGTGTCCTACGAGCAGTACGTC.

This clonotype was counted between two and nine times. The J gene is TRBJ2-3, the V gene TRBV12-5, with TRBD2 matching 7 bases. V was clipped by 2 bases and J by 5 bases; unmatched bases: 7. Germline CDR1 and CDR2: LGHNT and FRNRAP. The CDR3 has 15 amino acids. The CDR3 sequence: CASGLTSVGGDTQYF. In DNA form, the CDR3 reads TGTGCTAGTGGTTTGACTAGCGTTGGTGGAGATACGCAGTATTTT. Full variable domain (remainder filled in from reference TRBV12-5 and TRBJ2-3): DARVTQTPRHKVTEMGQEVTMRCQPILGHNTVFWYRQTMMQGLELLAYFRNRAPLDDSGMPKDRFSAEMPDATLATLKIQPSEPRDSAVYFCASGLTSVGGDTQYFGPGTRLTVL.

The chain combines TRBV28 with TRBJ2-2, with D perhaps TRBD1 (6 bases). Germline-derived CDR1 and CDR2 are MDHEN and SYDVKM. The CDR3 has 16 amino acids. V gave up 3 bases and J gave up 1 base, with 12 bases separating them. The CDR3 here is CASSFVGAKNTGELFF. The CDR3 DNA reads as TGTGCCAGCAGTTTTGTGGGGGCGAAGAACACCGGGGAGCTGTTTTTT.

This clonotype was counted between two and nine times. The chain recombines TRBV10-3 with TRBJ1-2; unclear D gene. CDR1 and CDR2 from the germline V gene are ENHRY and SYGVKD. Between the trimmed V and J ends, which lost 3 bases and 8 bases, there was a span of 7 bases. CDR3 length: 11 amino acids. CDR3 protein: CAISEGGGYTF. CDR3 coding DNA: TGTGCCATCAGTGAAGGTGGAGGCTACACCTTC.

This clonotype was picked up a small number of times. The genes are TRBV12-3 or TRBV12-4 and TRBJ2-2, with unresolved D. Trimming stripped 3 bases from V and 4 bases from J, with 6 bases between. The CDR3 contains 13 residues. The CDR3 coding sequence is TGTGCCAGCAGTTTTGGCCTCACCGGGGAGCTGTTTTTT. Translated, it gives CASSFGLTGELFF.

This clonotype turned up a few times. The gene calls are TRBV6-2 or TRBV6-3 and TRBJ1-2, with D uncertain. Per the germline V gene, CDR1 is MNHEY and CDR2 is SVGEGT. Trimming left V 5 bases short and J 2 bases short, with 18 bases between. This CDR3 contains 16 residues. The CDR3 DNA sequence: TGTGCCAGCAGTACTCGTGACAACGACTGGAACTATGGCTACACCTTC. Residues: CASSTRDNDWNYGYTF.

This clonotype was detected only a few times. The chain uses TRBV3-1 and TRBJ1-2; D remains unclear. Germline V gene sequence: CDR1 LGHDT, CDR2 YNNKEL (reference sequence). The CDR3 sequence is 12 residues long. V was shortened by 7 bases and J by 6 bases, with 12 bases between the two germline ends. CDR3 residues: CASMGSQNGYTF. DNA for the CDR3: TGTGCCAGCATGGGCAGCCAAAATGGCTACACCTTC.

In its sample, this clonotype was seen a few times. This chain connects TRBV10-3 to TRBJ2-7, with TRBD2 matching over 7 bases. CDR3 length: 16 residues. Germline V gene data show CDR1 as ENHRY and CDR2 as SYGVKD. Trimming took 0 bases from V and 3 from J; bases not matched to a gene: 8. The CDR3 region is CAISESEASGNYEQYV. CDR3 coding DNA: TGTGCCATCAGTGAGTCAGAGGCTAGCGGCAACTACGAGCAGTACGTC.

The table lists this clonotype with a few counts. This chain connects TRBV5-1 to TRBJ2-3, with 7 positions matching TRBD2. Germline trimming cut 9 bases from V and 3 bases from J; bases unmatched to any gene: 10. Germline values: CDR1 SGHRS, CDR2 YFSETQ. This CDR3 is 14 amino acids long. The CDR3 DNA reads TGCGCCACCGCGGACCAGGGAGGGACAGATACGCAGTATTTT. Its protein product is CATADQGGTDTQYF.

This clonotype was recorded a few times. The CDR3 sequence: CASGYGGTEAFF. In DNA form, the CDR3 reads TGCGCCAGCGGATACGGGGGCACTGAAGCTTTCTTT. This chain connects TRBV5-1 to TRBJ1-1; D is possibly TRBD1 (5 bases). This CDR3 is 12 amino acids long. V lost 7 bases, J lost 4 bases, and 11 bases lay in between. The germline V gene has CDR1 SGHRS and CDR2 YFSETQ.

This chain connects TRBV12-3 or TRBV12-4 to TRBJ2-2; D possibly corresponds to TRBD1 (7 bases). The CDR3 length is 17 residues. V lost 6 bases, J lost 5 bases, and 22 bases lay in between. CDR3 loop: CASSPREGGAGTGELFF. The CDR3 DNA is TGTGCCAGCAGCCCAAGGGAAGGGGGCGCGGGAACCGGGGAGCTGTTTTTT.